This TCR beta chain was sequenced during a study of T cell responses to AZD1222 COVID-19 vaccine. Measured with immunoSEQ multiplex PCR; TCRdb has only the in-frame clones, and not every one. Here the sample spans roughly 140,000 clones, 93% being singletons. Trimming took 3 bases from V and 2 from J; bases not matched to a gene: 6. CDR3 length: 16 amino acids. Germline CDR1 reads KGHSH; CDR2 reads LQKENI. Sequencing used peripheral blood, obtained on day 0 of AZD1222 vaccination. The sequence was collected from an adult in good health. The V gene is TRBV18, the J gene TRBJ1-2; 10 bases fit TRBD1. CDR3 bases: TGTGCCAGCTCACCCCTCGGGACAGGGGTGAACTATGGCTACACCTTC. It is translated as CASSPLGTGVNYGYTF. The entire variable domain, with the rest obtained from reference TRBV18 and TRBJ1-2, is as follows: NAGVMQNPRHLVRRRGQEARLRCSPMKGHSHVYWYRQLPEEGLKFMVYLQKENIIDESGMPKERFSAEFPKEGPSILRIQQVVRGDSAAYFCASSPLGTGVNYGYTFGSGTRLTVV.